These 9 T cell receptor beta chains were all obtained from the same sample, sequenced in a study of cytomegalovirus exposure and HLA in healthy donors. PCR primers comprised 60 Vbeta and 13 Jbeta primers. Sequenced by immunoSEQ multiplex PCR; TCRdb stores in-frame clones only, minus some. The top ten hold over 15% of the sample, which has over 50,000 clones, 65% to 80% seen once. Material for sequencing was PBMCs. The origin of the receptors is a man between 40 and 49 years old in good health and CMV-seropositive.

The rearrangement uses TRBV5-6 and TRBJ1-2; D call uncertain. CDR3 length: 13 residues. Germline V gives CDR1 SGHDT, CDR2 YYEEEE. Trimming shortened V by 0 bases and J by 4 bases, and 7 bases separated the two germline ends. Written as DNA, the CDR3 is TGTGCCAGCAGCTTGGCTCCTCTCTATGGCTACACCTTC. Translation gives CASSLAPLYGYTF.

The V and J genes are TRBV6-1 and TRBJ1-2; 9 nucleotides match TRBD1. V shed 0 bases, J shed 4 bases, and the junction held 6 bases outside the gene matches. This CDR3 is built from 16 residues. Per the germline V gene, CDR1 is MNHNS and CDR2 is SASEGT. CDR3 in DNA: TGTGCCAGCAGTGAAGCACCGACAGGGGGGGTCTATGGCTACACCTTC. Encoded protein: CASSEAPTGGVYGYTF.

A single count supports this clone. This chain links TRBV5-6 with TRBJ2-5, with D uncertain. The J call is doubtful: the DNA matches TRBJ2-7 better. CDR1 is SGHDT, CDR2 YYEEEE, per germline. The CDR3 runs to 11 residues. CDR3 in amino acids: CASSLAVEQYF. In nucleotides, the CDR3 is TGTGCCAGCAGCTTGGCCGTCGAGCAGTACTTC.

Concerning this clone itself: The junction does not match germline at one end; this may be a read error. V gene TRBV10-3 combines with J gene TRBJ2-7; TRBD1 matches 8 bases. Germline assignment: CDR1 ENHRY and CDR2 SYGVKD. The CDR3 has 15 residues. CDR3 DNA sequence: TGTGCCAGCAGTGCCCAGACAGGGGACCCATACGAGCAGTACTTC. It yields the protein CASSAQTGDPYEQYF.

V usage is TRBV2 and J usage is TRBJ1-2, with 10 bases aligning to TRBD1. The J segment lost 6 bases and the V segment lost 6 bases, leaving 4 bases of the junction unmatched. CDR3 length: 13 residues. Germline V gene sequence: CDR1 SNHLY, CDR2 FYNNEI. The CDR3 loop is CASRRQGADGYTF. The CDR3 DNA reads TGTGCCAGCAGGCGACAGGGGGCAGATGGCTACACCTTC.

This chain joins TRBV19 and TRBJ1-5; perhaps TRBD1 as D (5 bases). V was cut by 6 bases and J by 3 bases, with 6 bases left in between. CDR1 is LNHDA and CDR2 is SQIVND in the germline V gene (reference sequence). The CDR3 contains 12 residues. The CDR3 nucleotides are TGTGCCAGTAGGGACAACAATCAGCCCCAGCATTTT. This translates into CASRDNNQPQHF.

This rearrangement joins TRBV4-3 to TRBJ1-6; D is perhaps TRBD1 (6 bases). CDR1 is LGHNA and CDR2 is YSLEER in the germline V gene. With 0 bases removed from V and 9 bases from J, the gap between germline ends came to 12 bases. This CDR3 has 15 residues. Written as DNA, the CDR3 is TGCGCCAGCAGCCAAGATCGGACAGTCCTTTCACCCCTCCACTTT. Protein sequence: CASSQDRTVLSPLHF.

The chain carries TRBV7-9 and TRBJ2-1; tentatively, D is TRBD2 (7 bases). The CDR3 totals 16 residues. CDR1 and CDR2 (germline): SEHNR, FQNEAQ (reference sequence). Trimming pared 4 bases from V and 3 bases from J, leaving 16 bases between. The CDR3 sequence is CASSSLGRGHYNEQFF. CDR3 nucleotides: TGTGCCAGCAGCTCCCTCGGGCGGGGGCACTACAATGAGCAGTTCTTC. Supplemented by reference TRBV7-9 and TRBJ2-1, the full variable domain reads DTGVSQNPRHKITKRGQNVTFRCDPISEHNRLYWYRQTLGQGPEFLTYFQNEAQLEKSRLLSDRFSAERPKGSFSTLEIQRTEQGDSAMYLCASSSLGRGHYNEQFFGPGTRLTVL.

This clone was recorded a few times. The V call is TRBV2, the J call TRBJ2-7, with D tentatively TRBD1 (6 bases). Trimming left V 3 bases short and J 0 bases short, with 12 bases between. Germline assignment: CDR1 SNHLY and CDR2 FYNNEI. This CDR3 region has 15 residues. This CDR3 reads CASSEGAALSYEQYF. DNA for the CDR3: TGTGCCAGCAGTGAGGGGGCGGCACTCTCCTACGAGCAGTACTTC.